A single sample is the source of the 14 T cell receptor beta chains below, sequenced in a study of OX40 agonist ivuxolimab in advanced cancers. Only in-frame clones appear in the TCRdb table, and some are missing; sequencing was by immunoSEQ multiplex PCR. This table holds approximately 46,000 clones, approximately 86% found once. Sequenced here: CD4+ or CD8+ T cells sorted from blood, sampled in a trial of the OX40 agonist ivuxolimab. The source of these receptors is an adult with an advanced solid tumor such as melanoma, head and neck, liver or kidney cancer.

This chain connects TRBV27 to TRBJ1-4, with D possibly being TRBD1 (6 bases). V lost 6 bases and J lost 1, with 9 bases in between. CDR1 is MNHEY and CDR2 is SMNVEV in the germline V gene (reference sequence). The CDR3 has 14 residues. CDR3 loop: CASSRGQTNEKLFF. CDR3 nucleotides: TGTGCCAGCAGCCGGGGGCAAACTAATGAAAAACTGTTTTTT. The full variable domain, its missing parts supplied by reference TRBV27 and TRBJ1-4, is EAQVTQNPRYLITVTGKKLTVTCSQNMNHEYMSWYRQDPGLGLRQIYYSMNVEVTDKGDVPEGYKVSRKEKRNFPLILESPSPNQTSLYFCASSRGQTNEKLFFGSGTQLSVL.

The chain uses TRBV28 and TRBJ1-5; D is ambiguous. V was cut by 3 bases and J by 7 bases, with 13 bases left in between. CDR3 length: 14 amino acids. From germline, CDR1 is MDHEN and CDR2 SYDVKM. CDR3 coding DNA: TGTGCCAGCAGTTTTGGGCAGTTAGACCAGCCCCAGCATTTT. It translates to CASSFGQLDQPQHF. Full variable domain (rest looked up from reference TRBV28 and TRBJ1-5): DVKVTQSSRYLVKRTGEKVFLECVQDMDHENMFWYRQDPGLGLRLIYFSYDVKMKEKGDIPEGYSVSREKKERFSLILESASTNQTSMYLCASSFGQLDQPQHFGDGTRLSIL.

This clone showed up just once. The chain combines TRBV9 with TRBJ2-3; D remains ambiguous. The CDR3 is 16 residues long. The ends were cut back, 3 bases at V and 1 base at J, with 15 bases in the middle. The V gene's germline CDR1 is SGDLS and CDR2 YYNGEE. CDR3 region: CASSADGDLGTDTQYF. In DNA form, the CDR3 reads TGTGCCAGCAGCGCGGACGGTGACCTAGGCACAGATACGCAGTATTTT.

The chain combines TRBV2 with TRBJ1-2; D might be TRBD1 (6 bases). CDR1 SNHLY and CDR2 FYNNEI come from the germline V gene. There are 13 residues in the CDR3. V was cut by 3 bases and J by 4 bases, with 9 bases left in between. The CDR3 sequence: CASSEYRAYGYTF. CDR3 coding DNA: TGTGCCAGCAGTGAGTACAGGGCCTATGGCTACACCTTC.

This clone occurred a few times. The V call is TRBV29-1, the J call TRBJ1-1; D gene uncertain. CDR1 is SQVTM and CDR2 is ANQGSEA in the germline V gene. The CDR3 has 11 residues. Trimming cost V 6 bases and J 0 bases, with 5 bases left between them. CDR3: CSVVLNTEAFF. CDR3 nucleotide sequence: TGCAGCGTGGTTCTGAACACTGAAGCTTTCTTT.

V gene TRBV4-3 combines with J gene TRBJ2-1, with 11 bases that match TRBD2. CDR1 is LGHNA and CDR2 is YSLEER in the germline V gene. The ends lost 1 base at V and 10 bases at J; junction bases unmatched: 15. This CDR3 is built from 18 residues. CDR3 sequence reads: CASSQVIASGTSGREQFF. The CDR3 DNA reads TGCGCCAGCAGCCAAGTTATAGCCTCCGGGACTAGCGGCAGGGAGCAGTTCTTC.

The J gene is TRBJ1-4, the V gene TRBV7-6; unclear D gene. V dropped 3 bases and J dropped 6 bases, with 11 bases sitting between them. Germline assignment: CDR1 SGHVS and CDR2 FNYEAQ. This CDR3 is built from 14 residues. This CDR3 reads CASSFIPGDEKLFF. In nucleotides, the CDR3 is TGTGCCAGCAGCTTCATACCTGGGGATGAAAAACTGTTTTTT.

The CDR3 reads CASNPAGGPGANVLTF. The CDR3 DNA reads as TGTGCCAGTAACCCGGCAGGGGGCCCTGGGGCCAACGTCCTGACTTTC. The chain carries TRBV19 and TRBJ2-6; 8 bases align to TRBD1. The J segment lost 2 bases and the V segment lost 7 bases, leaving 7 bases of the junction unmatched. Germline V CDR1 and CDR2: LNHDA, SQIVND (reference sequence). The CDR3 is made up of 16 amino acids. Complete variable domain (other parts from reference TRBV19 and TRBJ2-6): DGGITQSPKYLFRKEGQNVTLSCEQNLNHDAMYWYRQDPGQGLRLIYYSQIVNDFQKGDIAEGYSVSREKKESFPLTVTSAQKNPTAFYLCASNPAGGPGANVLTFGAGSRLTVL.

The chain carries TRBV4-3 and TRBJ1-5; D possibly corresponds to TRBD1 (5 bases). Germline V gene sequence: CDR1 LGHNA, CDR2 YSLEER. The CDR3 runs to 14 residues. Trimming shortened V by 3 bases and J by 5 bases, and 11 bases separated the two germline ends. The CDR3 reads CASSQGLLDQPQHF. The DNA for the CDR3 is TGCGCCAGCAGCCAGGGGCTGTTAGATCAGCCCCAGCATTTT.

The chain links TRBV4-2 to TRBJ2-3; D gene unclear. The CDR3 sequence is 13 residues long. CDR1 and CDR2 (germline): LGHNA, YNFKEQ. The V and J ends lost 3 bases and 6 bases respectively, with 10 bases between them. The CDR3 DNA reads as TGTGCCAGCAGCCAGGAGAGCCCCGATACGCAGTATTTT. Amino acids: CASSQESPDTQYF.

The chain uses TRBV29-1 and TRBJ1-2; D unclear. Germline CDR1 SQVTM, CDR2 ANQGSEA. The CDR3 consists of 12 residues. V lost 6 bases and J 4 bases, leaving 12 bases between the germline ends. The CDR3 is CSVASGVYGYTF. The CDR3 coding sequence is TGCAGCGTGGCCAGCGGAGTCTATGGCTACACCTTC.

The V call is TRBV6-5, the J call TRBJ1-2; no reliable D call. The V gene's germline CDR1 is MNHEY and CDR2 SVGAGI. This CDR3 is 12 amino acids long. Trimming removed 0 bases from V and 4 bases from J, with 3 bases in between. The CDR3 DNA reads TGTGCCAGCAGTTACTCAGGCTATGGCTACACCTTC. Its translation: CASSYSGYGYTF.

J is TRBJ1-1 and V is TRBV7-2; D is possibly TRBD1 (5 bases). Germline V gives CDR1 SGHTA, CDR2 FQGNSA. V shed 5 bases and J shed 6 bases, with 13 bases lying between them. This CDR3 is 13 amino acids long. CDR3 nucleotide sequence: TGTGCCAGCAGCCCCGGGGGTTGGGCTGAAGCTTTCTTT. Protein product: CASSPGGWAEAFF.

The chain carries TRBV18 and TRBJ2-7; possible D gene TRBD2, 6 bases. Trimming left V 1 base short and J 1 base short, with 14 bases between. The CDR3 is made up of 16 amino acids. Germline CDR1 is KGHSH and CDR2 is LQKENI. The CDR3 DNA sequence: TGTGCCAGCTCACCACTACCGGGGGAAACTTCCTACGAGCAGTACTTC. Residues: CASSPLPGETSYEQYF.